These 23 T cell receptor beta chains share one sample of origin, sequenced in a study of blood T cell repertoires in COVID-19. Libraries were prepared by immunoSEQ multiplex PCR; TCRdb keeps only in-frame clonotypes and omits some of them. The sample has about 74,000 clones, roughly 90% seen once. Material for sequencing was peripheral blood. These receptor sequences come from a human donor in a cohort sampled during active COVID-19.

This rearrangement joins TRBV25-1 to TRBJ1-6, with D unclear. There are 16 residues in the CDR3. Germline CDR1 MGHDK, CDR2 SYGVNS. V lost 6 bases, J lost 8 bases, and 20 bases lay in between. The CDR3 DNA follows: TGTGCCAGCAGCCCCGAAGGGAGCCCTAAGGATTCACCCCTCCACTTT. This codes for CASSPEGSPKDSPLHF.

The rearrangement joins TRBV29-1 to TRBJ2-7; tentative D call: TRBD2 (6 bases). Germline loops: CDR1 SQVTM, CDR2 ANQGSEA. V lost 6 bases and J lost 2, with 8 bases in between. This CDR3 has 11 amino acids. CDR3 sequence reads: CSVGTPYEQYF. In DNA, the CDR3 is TGCAGCGTGGGGACTCCCTACGAGCAGTACTTC.

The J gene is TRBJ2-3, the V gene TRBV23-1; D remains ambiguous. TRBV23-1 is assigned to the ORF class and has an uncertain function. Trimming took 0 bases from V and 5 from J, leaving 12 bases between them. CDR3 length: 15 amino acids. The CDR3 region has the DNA TGCGCCAGCAGTCAATCGCACTCCCGCGGAGATACGCAGTATTTT. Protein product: CASSQSHSRGDTQYF.

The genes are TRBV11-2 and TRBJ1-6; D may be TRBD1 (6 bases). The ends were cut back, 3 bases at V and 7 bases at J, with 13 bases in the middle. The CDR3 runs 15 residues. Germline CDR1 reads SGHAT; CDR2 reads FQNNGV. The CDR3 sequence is CASSLAGARNSPLHF. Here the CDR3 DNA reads TGTGCCAGCAGCTTGGCGGGGGCGAGGAATTCACCCCTCCACTTT.

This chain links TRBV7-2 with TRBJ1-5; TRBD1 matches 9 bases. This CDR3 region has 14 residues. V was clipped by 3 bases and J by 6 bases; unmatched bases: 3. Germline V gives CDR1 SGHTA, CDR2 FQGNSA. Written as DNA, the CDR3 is TGTGCCAGCAGCTTGACAGGGGGGGGTCAGCCCCAGCATTTT. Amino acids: CASSLTGGGQPQHF.

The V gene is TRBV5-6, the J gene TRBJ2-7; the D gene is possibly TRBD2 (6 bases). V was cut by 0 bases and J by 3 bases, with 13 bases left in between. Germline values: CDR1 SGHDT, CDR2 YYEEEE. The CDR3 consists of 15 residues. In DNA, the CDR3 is TGTGCCAGCAGCTTGGGCGCTAGCGAAAGCTACGAGCAGTACTTC. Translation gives CASSLGASESYEQYF. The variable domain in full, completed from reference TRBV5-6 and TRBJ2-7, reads DAGVTQSPTHLIKTRGQQVTLRCSPKSGHDTVSWYQQALGQGPQFIFQYYEEEERQRGNFPDRFSGHQFPNYSSELNVNALLLGDSALYLCASSLGASESYEQYFGPGTRLTVT.

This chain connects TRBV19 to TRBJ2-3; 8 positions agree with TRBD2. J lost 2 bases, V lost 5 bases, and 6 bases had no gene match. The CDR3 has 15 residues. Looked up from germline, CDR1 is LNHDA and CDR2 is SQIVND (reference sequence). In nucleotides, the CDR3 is TGTGCCAGTAGTGTGGTAGCGGGACTCACAGATACGCAGTATTTT. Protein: CASSVVAGLTDTQYF.

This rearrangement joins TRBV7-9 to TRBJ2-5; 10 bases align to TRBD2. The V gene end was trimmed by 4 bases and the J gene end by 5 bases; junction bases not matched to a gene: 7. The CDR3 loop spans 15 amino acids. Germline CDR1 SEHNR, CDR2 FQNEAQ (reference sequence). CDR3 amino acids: CASSSQAGGIETQYF. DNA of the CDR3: TGTGCCAGCAGCTCACAAGCGGGAGGGATTGAGACCCAGTACTTC.

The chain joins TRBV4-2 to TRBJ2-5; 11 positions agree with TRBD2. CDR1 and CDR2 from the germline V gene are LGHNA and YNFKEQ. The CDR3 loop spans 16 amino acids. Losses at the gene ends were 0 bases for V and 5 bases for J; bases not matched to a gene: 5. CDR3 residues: CASSQDWASGRETQYF. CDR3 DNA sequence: TGTGCCAGCAGCCAAGATTGGGCTAGCGGGAGGGAGACCCAGTACTTC.

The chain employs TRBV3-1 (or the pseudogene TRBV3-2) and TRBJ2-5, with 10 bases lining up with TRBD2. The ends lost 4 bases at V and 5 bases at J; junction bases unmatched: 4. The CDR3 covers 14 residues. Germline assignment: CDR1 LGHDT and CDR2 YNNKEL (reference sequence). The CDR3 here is CASSPTSGSETQYF. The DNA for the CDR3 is TGTGCCAGCAGCCCGACTAGCGGGTCGGAGACCCAGTACTTC.

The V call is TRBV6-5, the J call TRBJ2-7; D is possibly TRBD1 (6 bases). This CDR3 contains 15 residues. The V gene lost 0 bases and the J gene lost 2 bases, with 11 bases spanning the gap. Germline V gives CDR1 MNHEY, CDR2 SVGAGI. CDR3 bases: TGTGCCAGCAGTTACTCCCAGGGGTTCGCCTACGAGCAGTACTTC. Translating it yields CASSYSQGFAYEQYF.

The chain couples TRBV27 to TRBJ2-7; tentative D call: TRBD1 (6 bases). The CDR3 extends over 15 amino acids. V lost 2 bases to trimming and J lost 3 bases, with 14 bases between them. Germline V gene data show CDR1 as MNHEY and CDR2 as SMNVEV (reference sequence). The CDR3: CASSLKGQTFYEQYF. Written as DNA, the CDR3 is TGTGCCAGCAGTTTAAAGGGACAAACCTTCTACGAGCAGTACTTC.

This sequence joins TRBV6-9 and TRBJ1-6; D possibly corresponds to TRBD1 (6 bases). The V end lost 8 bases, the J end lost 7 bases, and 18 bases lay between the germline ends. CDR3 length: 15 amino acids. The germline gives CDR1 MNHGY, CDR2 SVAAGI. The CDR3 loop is CASGHPRDKNSPLHF. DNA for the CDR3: TGTGCCAGCGGCCACCCCCGGGACAAGAATTCACCCCTCCACTTT.

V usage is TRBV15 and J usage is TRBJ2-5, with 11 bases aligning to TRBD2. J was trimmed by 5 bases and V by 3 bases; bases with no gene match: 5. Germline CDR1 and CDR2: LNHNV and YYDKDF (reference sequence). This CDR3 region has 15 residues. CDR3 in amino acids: CATSRNSGRGETQYF. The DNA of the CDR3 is TGTGCCACCAGCAGGAATAGCGGGAGGGGGGAGACCCAGTACTTC.

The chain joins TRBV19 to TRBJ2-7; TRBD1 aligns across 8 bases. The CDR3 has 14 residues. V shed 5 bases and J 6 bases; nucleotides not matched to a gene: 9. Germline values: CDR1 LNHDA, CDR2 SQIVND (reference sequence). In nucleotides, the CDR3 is TGTGCCAGTAGTGTCGACAGGGGAAGGAGCGAGCAGTACTTC. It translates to CASSVDRGRSEQYF.

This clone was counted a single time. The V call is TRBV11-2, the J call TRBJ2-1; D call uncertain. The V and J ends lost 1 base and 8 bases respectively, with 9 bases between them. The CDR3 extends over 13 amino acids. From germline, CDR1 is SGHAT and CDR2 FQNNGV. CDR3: CASSLVRGDEQFF. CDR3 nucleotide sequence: TGTGCCAGCAGCTTAGTCCGAGGCGATGAGCAGTTCTTC.

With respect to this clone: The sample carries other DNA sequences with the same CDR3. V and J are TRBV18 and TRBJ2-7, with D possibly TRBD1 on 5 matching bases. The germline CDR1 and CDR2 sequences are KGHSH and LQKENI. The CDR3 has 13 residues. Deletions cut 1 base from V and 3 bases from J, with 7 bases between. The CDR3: CASSPRGLYEQYF. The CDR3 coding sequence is TGTGCCAGCTCACCACGGGGCCTCTACGAGCAGTACTTC.

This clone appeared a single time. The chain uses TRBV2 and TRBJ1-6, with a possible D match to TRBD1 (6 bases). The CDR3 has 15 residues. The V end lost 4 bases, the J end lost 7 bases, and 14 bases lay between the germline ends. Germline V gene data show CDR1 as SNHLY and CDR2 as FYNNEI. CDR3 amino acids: CASSGFRGDNSPLHF. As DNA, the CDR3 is TGTGCCAGCAGTGGTTTCAGGGGAGACAATTCACCCCTCCACTTT.

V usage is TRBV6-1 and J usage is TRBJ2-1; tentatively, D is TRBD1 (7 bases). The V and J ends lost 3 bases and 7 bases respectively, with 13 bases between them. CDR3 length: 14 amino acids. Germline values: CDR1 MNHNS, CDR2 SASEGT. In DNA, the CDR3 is TGTGCCAGCAGTGAGACAGGGAGGTTGAATGAGCAGTTCTTC. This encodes CASSETGRLNEQFF.

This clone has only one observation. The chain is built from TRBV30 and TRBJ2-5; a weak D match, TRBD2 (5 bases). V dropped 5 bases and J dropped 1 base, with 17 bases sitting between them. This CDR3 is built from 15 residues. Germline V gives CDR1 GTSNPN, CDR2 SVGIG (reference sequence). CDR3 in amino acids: CAWLSRADLQETQYF. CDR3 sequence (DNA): TGTGCCTGGCTCTCGAGAGCGGATCTCCAAGAGACCCAGTACTTC.

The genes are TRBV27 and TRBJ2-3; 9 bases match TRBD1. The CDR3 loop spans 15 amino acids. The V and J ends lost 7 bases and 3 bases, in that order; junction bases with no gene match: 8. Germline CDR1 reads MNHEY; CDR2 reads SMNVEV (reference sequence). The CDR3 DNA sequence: TGTGCCAGCAAAGTAACAGGGGGCGGGACAGATACGCAGTATTTT. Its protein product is CASKVTGGGTDTQYF.

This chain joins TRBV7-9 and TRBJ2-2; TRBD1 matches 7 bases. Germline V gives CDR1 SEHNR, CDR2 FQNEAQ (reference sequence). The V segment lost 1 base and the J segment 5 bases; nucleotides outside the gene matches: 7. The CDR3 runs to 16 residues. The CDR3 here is CASSLVAGGVTGELFF. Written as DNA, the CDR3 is TGTGCCAGCAGCTTAGTAGCAGGGGGTGTTACCGGGGAGCTGTTTTTT. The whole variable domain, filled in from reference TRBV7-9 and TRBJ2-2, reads DTGVSQNPRHKITKRGQNVTFRCDPISEHNRLYWYRQTLGQGPEFLTYFQNEAQLEKSRLLSDRFSAERPKGSFSTLEIQRTEQGDSAMYLCASSLVAGGVTGELFFGEGSRLTVL.

The CDR3 nucleotides read TGTGCCAGCAGCTTGTCAGGGGTGTGGAATGAGCAGTTCTTC. Translated, it gives CASSLSGVWNEQFF. The chain employs TRBV7-8 and TRBJ2-1, with a tentative D call TRBD1 (6 bases). This CDR3 has 14 residues. Trimming shortened V by 3 bases and J by 7 bases, and 13 bases separated the two germline ends. Germline CDR1 SGHVS, CDR2 FQNEAQ.